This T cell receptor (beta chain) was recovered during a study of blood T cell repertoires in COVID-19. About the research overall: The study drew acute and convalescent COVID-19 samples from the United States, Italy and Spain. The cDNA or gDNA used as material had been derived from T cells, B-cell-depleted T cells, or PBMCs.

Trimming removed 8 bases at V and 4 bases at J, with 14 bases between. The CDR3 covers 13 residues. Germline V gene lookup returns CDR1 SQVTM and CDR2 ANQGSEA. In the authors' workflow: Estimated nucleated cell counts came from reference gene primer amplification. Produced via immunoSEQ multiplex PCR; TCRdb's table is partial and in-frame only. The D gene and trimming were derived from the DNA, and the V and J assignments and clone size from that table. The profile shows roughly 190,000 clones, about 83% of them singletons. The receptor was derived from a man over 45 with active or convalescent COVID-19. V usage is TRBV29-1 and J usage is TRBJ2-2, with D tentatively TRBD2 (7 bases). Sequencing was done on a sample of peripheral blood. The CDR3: CSSRGGSTGELFF. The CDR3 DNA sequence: TGCAGCTCGAGGGGGGGATCCACCGGGGAGCTGTTTTTT.